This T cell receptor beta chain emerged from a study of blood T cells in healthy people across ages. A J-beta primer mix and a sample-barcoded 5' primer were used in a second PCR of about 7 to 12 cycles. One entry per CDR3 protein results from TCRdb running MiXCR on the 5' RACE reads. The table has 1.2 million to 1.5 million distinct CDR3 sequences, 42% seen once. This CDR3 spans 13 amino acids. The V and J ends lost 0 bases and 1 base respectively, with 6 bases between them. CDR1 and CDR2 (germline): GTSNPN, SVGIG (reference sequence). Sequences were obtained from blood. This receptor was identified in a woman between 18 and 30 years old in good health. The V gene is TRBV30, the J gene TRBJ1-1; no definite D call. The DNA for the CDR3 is TGTGCCTGGAGTGTATCCCAGAACACTGAAGCTTTCTTT. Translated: CAWSVSQNTEAFF.